Each of the 32 T cell receptor beta chains below was sequenced from the same sample in a study of blood T cell repertoires in COVID-19. Sequencing was performed with immunoSEQ multiplex PCR; in TCRdb, only in-frame clones are kept and a portion is missing. Counted here are more than 400,000 clones, 70% to 90% occurring once; the ten biggest clones make up approximately 2.9%. The sample consisted of peripheral blood. The receptors shown here come from a human donor in a cohort sampled during active COVID-19.

The rearrangement links TRBV3-1 (or the pseudogene TRBV3-2) to TRBJ2-7; D is perhaps TRBD2 (5 bases). Trimming stripped 1 base from V and 6 bases from J, with 16 bases between. The CDR3 loop spans 15 amino acids. Germline lookup yields CDR1 LGHDT and CDR2 YNNKEL (reference sequence). CDR3 residues: CASSQVGGLWGEQYF. The CDR3 nucleotides are TGTGCCAGCAGCCAAGTAGGCGGGTTATGGGGCGAGCAGTACTTC.

The chain carries TRBV28 and TRBJ2-7, with a weak D call TRBD2 (5 bases). There are 14 residues in the CDR3. V shed 4 bases and J shed 7 bases, with 17 bases lying between them. Germline V gene lookup returns CDR1 MDHEN and CDR2 SYDVKM. CDR3 in amino acids: CASSSVRQGGEQYF. For the CDR3, the DNA is TGTGCCAGCAGTTCCGTCAGGCAAGGAGGAGAGCAGTACTTC.

J is TRBJ1-6 and V is TRBV11-2; perhaps TRBD1 as D (5 bases). V lost 5 bases and J 8 bases, leaving 25 bases between the germline ends. The CDR3 is 18 amino acids. Per the germline V gene, CDR1 is SGHAT and CDR2 is FQNNGV. The CDR3 DNA reads TGTGCCAGCAGCCAACCAATCATGGGGGGGGTGAGTGATTCACCCCTCCACTTT. This encodes CASSQPIMGGVSDSPLHF.

The rearrangement links TRBV12-5 to TRBJ1-5; tentatively, D is TRBD1 (5 bases). The germline V and J ends were trimmed by 3 bases and 4 bases, with 7 bases remaining between them. CDR3 length equals 13 residues. The germline CDR1 and CDR2 sequences are LGHNT and FRNRAP. CDR3: CASGLGVNQPQHF. The CDR3 nucleotides are TGTGCTAGTGGTTTAGGGGTAAATCAGCCCCAGCATTTT. Full variable domain (outside the CDR3, taken from reference TRBV12-5 and TRBJ1-5): DARVTQTPRHKVTEMGQEVTMRCQPILGHNTVFWYRQTMMQGLELLAYFRNRAPLDDSGMPKDRFSAEMPDATLATLKIQPSEPRDSAVYFCASGLGVNQPQHFGDGTRLSIL.

CDR3 protein: CASVETGVHLYGYTF. The CDR3 region has the DNA TGTGCCAGCGTTGAGACAGGGGTTCATCTCTATGGCTACACCTTC. The rearrangement joins TRBV2 to TRBJ1-2; 8 positions agree with TRBD1. In germline, CDR1 is SNHLY, CDR2 FYNNEI. The CDR3 extends over 15 amino acids. Trimming cost V 8 bases and J 4 bases; bases outside gene matches: 12.

The chain employs TRBV7-8 and TRBJ2-3, with a weak D call TRBD1 (7 bases). The germline CDR1 and CDR2 sequences are SGHVS and FQNEAQ. Trimming shortened V by 5 bases and J by 1 base, and 16 bases separated the two germline ends. This CDR3 region has 16 residues. CDR3 loop: CASSTRGARGTDTQYF. As DNA, the CDR3 is TGTGCCAGCAGCACCAGGGGGGCCCGGGGCACAGATACGCAGTATTTT.

The chain recombines TRBV14 with TRBJ2-5; possibly TRBD2 for D (5 bases). This CDR3 has 14 amino acids. The V end was cut by 5 bases, the J end by 2 bases, with 12 bases between. Germline assignment: CDR1 SGHDN and CDR2 FVKESK. CDR3 DNA sequence: TGTGCCAGCAGCGTCGGGATCTTACAAGAGACCCAGTACTTC. Its protein product is CASSVGILQETQYF.

The rearrangement joins TRBV7-9 to TRBJ2-7; 7 bases agree with TRBD1. The trim removed 1 base at V and 0 bases at J, leaving 9 bases unmatched. Germline V gives CDR1 SEHNR, CDR2 FQNEAQ (reference sequence). The CDR3 runs to 17 residues. CDR3 in DNA: TGTGCCAGCAGCTTAGTGGCCGGGACAGCGAGCTCCTACGAGCAGTACTTC. It is translated as CASSLVAGTASSYEQYF.

The chain recombines TRBV10-3 with TRBJ2-3; 12 bases are a match to TRBD2. The V segment lost 2 bases and the J segment 10 bases; nucleotides outside the gene matches: 10. The CDR3 covers 16 residues. The V gene's germline CDR1 is ENHRY and CDR2 SYGVKD. CDR3 residues: CAISEASGRVRQAQYF. CDR3 coding DNA: TGTGCCATCAGTGAGGCTAGCGGGAGGGTAAGGCAGGCGCAGTATTTT.

This chain connects TRBV3-1 (or the pseudogene TRBV3-2) to TRBJ1-2, with D maybe TRBD1 (6 bases). V was pared by 2 bases and J by 1 base, with 8 bases between. There are 14 residues in the CDR3. CDR1 LGHDT and CDR2 YNNKEL come from the germline V gene (reference sequence). The CDR3 DNA follows: TGTGCCAGCAGCCAACAAGGGGGTAACTATGGCTACACCTTC. This gives the protein CASSQQGGNYGYTF.

This rearrangement joins TRBV19 to TRBJ2-7, with 10 positions matching TRBD1. CDR1 and CDR2 from the germline V gene are LNHDA and SQIVND (reference sequence). CDR3 size: 13 residues. Trimming at V came to 6 bases and at J to 2 bases, leaving 1 base not matched to a gene. The CDR3, as DNA: TGTGCCAGTAGGGACAGGGGGACCTACGAGCAGTACTTC. Translated, it gives CASRDRGTYEQYF.

The gene calls are TRBV19 and TRBJ1-1; 10 nucleotides align to TRBD1. There are 16 residues in the CDR3. V was clipped by 6 bases and J by 4 bases; unmatched bases: 11. Germline V lookup: CDR1 LNHDA, CDR2 SQIVND (reference sequence). The CDR3 region has the DNA TGTGCCAGTAGCCTACAACAGACAGGGGGCGGCACTGAAGCTTTCTTT. The encoded protein is CASSLQQTGGGTEAFF.

Here the CDR3 reads CASSQDPQAGGRGYTF. The DNA of the CDR3 is TGTGCCAGCAGCCAAGATCCTCAAGCAGGGGGAAGAGGCTACACCTTC. The chain is built from TRBV3-1 (or the pseudogene TRBV3-2) and TRBJ1-2; 7 bases agree with TRBD1. The germline gives CDR1 LGHDT, CDR2 YNNKEL (reference sequence). The V segment lost 0 bases and the J segment 8 bases; nucleotides outside the gene matches: 12. The CDR3 spans 16 residues.

Notes on this clone: This sample also contains other DNA sequences that code for the same CDR3. The chain carries TRBV18 and TRBJ2-7; 11 bases fit TRBD1. CDR3 size: 14 residues. Germline V CDR1 and CDR2: KGHSH, LQKENI. V lost 2 bases to trimming and J lost 4 bases; unmatched junction nucleotides: 1. In DNA form, the CDR3 reads TGTGCCAGCTCACCAGGGACAGGGGGTTACGAGCAGTACTTC. Protein product: CASSPGTGGYEQYF.

This sequence joins TRBV10-3 and TRBJ1-5, with TRBD1 matching 8 bases. Germline CDR1 ENHRY, CDR2 SYGVKD. The CDR3 length is 17 residues. The trim removed 0 bases at V and 7 bases at J, leaving 11 bases unmatched. CDR3 nucleotides: TGTGCCATCAGTGAGTCCCTCAAATCAGGGGGCTGGCAGCCCCAGCATTTT. This codes for CAISESLKSGGWQPQHF.

A single count supports this clone. The chain couples TRBV28 to TRBJ2-7; D is possibly TRBD1 (6 bases). The V end lost 6 bases, the J end lost 5 bases, and 17 bases lay between the germline ends. The V gene's germline CDR1 is MDHEN and CDR2 SYDVKM. The CDR3 runs to 14 residues. The CDR3 is CASSLPQGLNEQYF. The CDR3 DNA reads as TGTGCCAGCAGCTTGCCACAGGGTCTGAACGAGCAGTACTTC.

In its sample, this clone was seen a few times. The V call is TRBV11-2, the J call TRBJ1-1; perhaps TRBD1 as D (5 bases). The germline gives CDR1 SGHAT, CDR2 FQNNGV. The V end was cut by 1 base, the J end by 1 base, with 7 bases between. This CDR3 spans 14 amino acids. CDR3 DNA sequence: TGTGCCAGCAGCTTAGTTCAGGGGAACACTGAAGCTTTCTTT. It specifies CASSLVQGNTEAFF.

The chain uses TRBV19 and TRBJ1-5; D perhaps matches TRBD1 (6 bases). CDR1 is LNHDA, CDR2 SQIVND, per germline (reference sequence). V was cut by 1 base and J by 7 bases, with 11 bases left in between. This CDR3 has 14 amino acids. This chain's CDR3 is CASSIVGTKQPQHF. The CDR3 DNA is TGTGCCAGTAGTATAGTAGGGACAAAACAGCCCCAGCATTTT.

The chain uses TRBV9 and TRBJ2-7; 8 bases agree with TRBD1. The CDR3 loop spans 16 amino acids. The ends lost 0 bases at V and 5 bases at J; junction bases unmatched: 10. The germline V gene has CDR1 SGDLS and CDR2 YYNGEE. This CDR3 is CASSVGVGQEYDEQYF. The CDR3 DNA reads TGTGCCAGCAGCGTAGGCGTGGGACAGGAATACGACGAGCAGTACTTC.

The rearrangement joins TRBV19 to TRBJ1-2, with D tentatively TRBD1 (6 bases). There are 14 residues in the CDR3. CDR1 is LNHDA and CDR2 is SQIVND in the germline V gene (reference sequence). Trimming cost V 6 bases and J 8 bases, with 19 bases left between them. Written as DNA, the CDR3 is TGTGCCAGTAGAATCCTCAGGGGAGCCGGGGGCTACACCTTC. Translation gives CASRILRGAGGYTF.

This clone appeared a single time. A read error may produce the germline difference seen at one junction end. This chain connects TRBV29-1 to TRBJ2-1, with D possibly TRBD2 on 5 matching bases. Germline CDR1 is SQVTM and CDR2 is ANQGSEA. CDR3 length equals 12 residues. The CDR3 reads CSVPEVDSVGVF. The CDR3, as DNA: TGCAGCGTTCCCGAGGTTGATTCCGTCGGGGTCTTC.

J is TRBJ1-5 and V is TRBV6-5; D is undetermined. Trimming pared 2 bases from V and 7 bases from J, leaving 9 bases between. This CDR3 comprises 13 residues. The germline V gene encodes CDR1 MNHEY and CDR2 SVGAGI. The CDR3 nucleotides are TGTGCCAGCAGTTACGCGAGGGAGCAGCCCCAGCATTTT. Protein: CASSYAREQPQHF.

The chain combines TRBV9 with TRBJ1-1; perhaps TRBD1 as D (6 bases). V gave up 3 bases and J gave up 4 bases, with 10 bases separating them. The CDR3 covers 13 residues. Germline V gene data show CDR1 as SGDLS and CDR2 as YYNGEE. Written as DNA, the CDR3 is TGTGCCAGCAGCGCGCAGGGGAGCACTGAAGCTTTCTTT. This codes for CASSAQGSTEAFF.

This clone was seen a handful of times. The chain is built from TRBV30 and TRBJ2-4; a possible D gene is TRBD1 (6 bases). V was shortened by 2 bases and J by 0 bases, with 20 bases between the two germline ends. Looked up from germline, CDR1 is GTSNPN and CDR2 is SVGIG (reference sequence). The CDR3 spans 18 residues. The CDR3 protein is CAWSREGGFGLAKNIQYF. CDR3 in DNA: TGTGCCTGGAGTCGAGAAGGGGGATTTGGACTAGCCAAAAACATTCAGTACTTC.

This sequence joins TRBV19 and TRBJ1-1, with D possibly matching TRBD1 (5 bases). Germline loops: CDR1 LNHDA, CDR2 SQIVND (reference sequence). There are 13 residues in the CDR3. The ends were cut back, 3 bases at V and 4 bases at J, with 9 bases in the middle. CDR3 amino acids: CASSIVGGTEAFF. The CDR3, as DNA: TGTGCCAGTAGTATCGTGGGGGGCACTGAAGCTTTCTTT.

V usage is TRBV9 and J usage is TRBJ2-1, with 12 bases matching TRBD2. With 4 bases clipped from V and 12 bases from J, the junction kept 23 bases outside the gene matches. The CDR3 loop spans 19 amino acids. Germline assignment: CDR1 SGDLS and CDR2 YYNGEE. The CDR3 here is CASSITGTSGPSPGGGQFF. The CDR3 region has the DNA TGTGCCAGCAGCATAACCGGGACTAGCGGGCCCAGCCCGGGCGGTGGGCAGTTCTTC.

The chain has TRBV6-2 or TRBV6-3 and TRBJ2-7; 10 bases are shared with TRBD1. Per the germline V gene, CDR1 is MNHEY and CDR2 is SVGEGT. With V trimmed by 6 bases and J by 2 bases, 7 bases remained unmatched. This CDR3 has 15 amino acids. CDR3 nucleotides: TGTGCCAGCAGCTCCGGGACAGGGGCTGCCTACGAGCAGTACTTC. This gives the protein CASSSGTGAAYEQYF.

The chain recombines TRBV24-1 with TRBJ2-7; TRBD2 might be the D (5 bases). Trimming pared 6 bases from V and 1 base from J, leaving 15 bases between. CDR3 length: 15 amino acids. Germline V CDR1 and CDR2: KGHDR, SFDVKD. As DNA, the CDR3 is TGTGCCACCAGTATTCCGGGAAGCGATTCCTACGAGCAGTACTTC. Encoded protein: CATSIPGSDSYEQYF.

This chain joins TRBV5-6 and TRBJ1-1; D not resolved. V was pared by 4 bases and J by 4 bases, with 20 bases between. The CDR3 covers 16 residues. Germline-derived CDR1 and CDR2 are SGHDT and YYEEEE. CDR3 DNA sequence: TGTGCCAGCAGCCAAATATGGTTCGACATTGGCACTGAAGCTTTCTTT. Protein product: CASSQIWFDIGTEAFF.

The chain carries TRBV28 and TRBJ1-1; D possibly corresponds to TRBD1 (5 bases). Germline-derived CDR1 and CDR2 are MDHEN and SYDVKM. V lost 8 bases and J 11 bases, leaving 18 bases between the germline ends. The CDR3 runs to 12 residues. The CDR3 protein is CASPGGGERAFF. CDR3 in DNA: TGTGCCAGCCCGGGGGGGGGTGAGAGGGCTTTCTTT.

The chain uses TRBV6-5 and TRBJ2-7; a possible D gene is TRBD1 (6 bases). The CDR3 is 14 amino acids. The ends were cut back, 6 bases at V and 3 bases at J, with 15 bases in the middle. Germline CDR1 and CDR2: MNHEY and SVGAGI. CDR3 loop: CASSLFTGNYEQYF. DNA for the CDR3: TGTGCCAGCAGCCTATTTACAGGGAACTACGAGCAGTACTTC.

The V call is TRBV9, the J call TRBJ1-2; D gene ambiguous. The CDR3 has 16 residues. In germline, CDR1 is SGDLS, CDR2 YYNGEE. V was pared by 4 bases and J by 3 bases, with 19 bases between. The CDR3: CASSPRVSAPDYGYTF. CDR3 nucleotides: TGTGCCAGCAGCCCCCGGGTCTCAGCCCCCGACTATGGCTACACCTTC. Full variable domain (remainder filled in from reference TRBV9 and TRBJ1-2): DSGVTQTPKHLITATGQRVTLRCSPRSGDLSVYWYQQSLDQGLQFLIQYYNGEERAKGNILERFSAQQFPDLHSELNLSSLELGDSALYFCASSPRVSAPDYGYTFGSGTRLTVV.